This entry lists 25 T cell receptor beta chains sequenced from one sample in a study of T-cell memory formation after mild COVID-19. TCRdb recomputed calls from the 5' RACE reads with MiXCR, one row per CDR3 protein. The table has about 38,000 distinct CDR3 sequences, 9.5% to 12% seen once. Sequenced: PBMCs or a T cell subset sorted from them (not recorded which). Source of these receptors: a man aged 18 to 30 who had mild COVID-19 (a few samples of this study predate the infection). Cell type and time point are not known.

This sequence joins TRBV6-2 or TRBV6-3 and TRBJ2-2, with TRBD2 matching over 7 bases. The CDR3 length is 14 residues. CDR1 and CDR2 from the germline V gene are MNHEY and SVGEGT. Losses at the gene ends were 7 bases for V and 3 bases for J; bases not matched to a gene: 5. The CDR3 protein is CASISGLYTGELFF. Written as DNA, the CDR3 is TGTGCCAGCATCTCGGGACTATACACCGGGGAGCTGTTTTTT.

This clonotype counts as medium-sized (0.01 to 0.1%). The chain carries TRBV5-1 and TRBJ2-3; maybe TRBD2 (5 bases). The length of the CDR3 is 14 residues. The V end lost 3 bases, the J end lost 2 bases, and 10 bases lay between the germline ends. Germline loops: CDR1 SGHRS, CDR2 YFSETQ. The CDR3 bases are TGCGCCAGCAGCTGGACTCCTGTCACAGATACGCAGTATTTT. This sequence encodes CASSWTPVTDTQYF.

Ten or more counts support this clonotype. V usage is TRBV7-2 and J usage is TRBJ2-7, with 8 nucleotides matching TRBD2. The CDR3 runs to 15 residues. V shed 1 base, J shed 0 bases, and the junction held 2 bases outside the gene matches. Germline lookup yields CDR1 SGHTA and CDR2 FQGNSA. Written as DNA, the CDR3 is TGTGCCAGCAGCTTAGACGGGACTAGCTCCTACGAGCAGTACTTC. Its protein is CASSLDGTSSYEQYF.

This clonotype showed up many times. CDR3 sequence (DNA): TGTGCCAGCAGCGAAGCGAGCCCCGGGGGCACAGATACGCAGTATTTT. This gives the protein CASSEASPGGTDTQYF. The gene calls are TRBV7-2 and TRBJ2-3; perhaps TRBD2 as D (5 bases). The ends were cut back, 5 bases at V and 1 base at J, with 16 bases in the middle. Germline loops: CDR1 SGHTA, CDR2 FQGNSA. This CDR3 region has 16 residues.

This rearrangement joins TRBV19 to TRBJ1-5; D unresolved. CDR1 is LNHDA, CDR2 SQIVND, per germline (reference sequence). Deletions cut 8 bases from V and 2 bases from J, with 7 bases between. The CDR3 covers 12 residues. The CDR3 sequence is CASDGGNQPQHF. The CDR3 DNA reads TGTGCCAGTGATGGGGGCAATCAGCCCCAGCATTTT.

This clonotype was picked up many times. This chain joins TRBV6-5 and TRBJ2-7; D call uncertain. This CDR3 comprises 15 residues. The germline V gene has CDR1 MNHEY and CDR2 SVGAGI. The V end lost 6 bases, the J end lost 0 bases, and 15 bases lay between the germline ends. CDR3: CASRTIGRYSYEQYF. Here the CDR3 DNA reads TGTGCCAGCAGAACCATAGGACGGTACTCCTACGAGCAGTACTTC.

V usage is TRBV5-5 and J usage is TRBJ2-2; TRBD2 agrees at 10 bases. Per germline, CDR1 SGHKS and CDR2 YYEKEE (reference sequence). Trimming removed 4 bases from V and 5 bases from J; junction bases left unmatched: 5. The CDR3 has 15 amino acids. For the CDR3, the DNA is TGTGCCAGCAGCCCGGGGACTAGCGAGACCGGGGAGCTGTTTTTT. This gives the protein CASSPGTSETGELFF.

This clonotype was picked up many times. The chain is built from TRBV12-3 or TRBV12-4 and TRBJ1-1; D not certain. This CDR3 is built from 14 residues. V dropped 3 bases and J dropped 4 bases, with 12 bases sitting between them. The CDR3 coding sequence is TGTGCCAGCAGTTTGAACAGTCAAGTCACTGAAGCTTTCTTT. It yields the protein CASSLNSQVTEAFF.

This clonotype was seen a handful of times. CDR3 residues: CASSQQGGSNEKLFF. The CDR3 coding sequence is TGCGCCAGCAGCCAACAAGGCGGAAGTAATGAAAAACTGTTTTTT. The chain is built from TRBV4-1 and TRBJ1-4; D is ambiguous. The CDR3 consists of 15 residues. V lost 2 bases to trimming and J lost 4 bases, with 11 bases between them. Per germline, CDR1 MGHRA and CDR2 YSYEKL.

In this sample, this clonotype turned up many times. This sequence joins TRBV10-3 and TRBJ2-7; possibly TRBD1 or TRBD2 for D (5 bases each). Looked up from germline, CDR1 is ENHRY and CDR2 is SYGVKD. This CDR3 region has 15 residues. This chain's CDR3 is CVKLGARGCSYEQYF. CDR3 nucleotides: TGTGTTAAACTTGGGGCCCGGGGCTGCTCCTACGAGCAGTACTTC.

This clonotype came up a few times. The chain employs TRBV12-3 or TRBV12-4 and TRBJ2-7; 9 bases align to TRBD1. V was pared by 1 base and J by 3 bases, with 4 bases of the junction left unmatched. The CDR3 covers 15 residues. The CDR3 sequence: CASSLVGQGFYEQYF. In DNA, the CDR3 is TGTGCCAGCAGTTTAGTGGGACAGGGCTTCTACGAGCAGTACTTC.

The chain has TRBV2 and TRBJ2-1, with 8 bases matching TRBD1. The germline CDR1 and CDR2 sequences are SNHLY and FYNNEI. The CDR3 spans 10 residues. V shed 10 bases and J 10 bases; nucleotides not matched to a gene: 3. CDR3 loop: CATDRGEQFF. CDR3 sequence (DNA): TGTGCCACCGACAGGGGCGAGCAGTTCTTC.

A note on this clonotype: This may arise from a read error, as a much more abundant clone is one base away. The chain carries TRBV4-2 and TRBJ1-1, with TRBD1 as a possible D gene (6 bases). Germline loops: CDR1 LGHNA, CDR2 YNFKEQ. The CDR3 totals 17 residues. CDR3: CDSSQLVGGRVNTEAFF. The CDR3, as DNA: TGTGACAGCAGCCAACTCGTGGGGGGCAGGGTGAACACTGAAGCTTTCTTT.

This clonotype was observed many times. The rearrangement links TRBV5-1 to TRBJ2-2; D may be TRBD2 (6 bases). Germline V gene lookup returns CDR1 SGHRS and CDR2 YFSETQ. V was shortened by 7 bases and J by 5 bases, with 15 bases between the two germline ends. The CDR3 runs 14 residues. As DNA, the CDR3 is TGCGCCAGCCTGGAGGGATATGAAACCGGGGAGCTGTTTTTT. It specifies CASLEGYETGELFF.

This clonotype was observed at least ten times. The chain employs TRBV5-1 and TRBJ1-1; 8 nucleotides match TRBD1. With V trimmed by 3 bases and J by 8 bases, 9 bases remained unmatched. The germline CDR1 and CDR2 sequences are SGHRS and YFSETQ. The CDR3 has 14 amino acids. This chain's CDR3 is CASSSGQGLSEAFF. The CDR3 nucleotides read TGCGCCAGCAGCTCCGGACAGGGACTTTCCGAAGCTTTCTTT.

This clonotype was recorded many times. This rearrangement joins TRBV12-5 to TRBJ1-2; no reliable D call. CDR3 length equals 15 residues. V lost 0 bases to trimming and J lost 4 bases, with 12 bases between them. CDR1 is LGHNT, CDR2 FRNRAP, per germline. CDR3: CASGLVQRVPYGYTF. CDR3 sequence (DNA): TGTGCTAGTGGTTTGGTACAGAGGGTGCCCTATGGCTACACCTTC.

This clonotype appeared many times. The CDR3 loop reads CASSTRASNQPQHF. DNA for the CDR3: TGTGCCAGCAGCACCCGGGCCTCTAATCAGCCCCAGCATTTT. The J gene is TRBJ1-5, the V gene TRBV7-8, with unresolved D. Germline-derived CDR1 and CDR2 are SGHVS and FQNEAQ. This CDR3 has 14 amino acids. Deletions cut 5 bases from V and 4 bases from J, with 12 bases between.

This clonotype has a count of ten or more. The V and J genes are TRBV7-9 and TRBJ2-7; 7 nucleotides match TRBD2. Trimming cost V 1 base and J 2 bases; bases outside gene matches: 14. Germline V gene sequence: CDR1 SEHNR, CDR2 FQNEAQ (reference sequence). The CDR3 runs to 18 residues. The CDR3 sequence is CASSLVHFGRGSTYEQYV. The CDR3 region has the DNA TGTGCCAGCAGCTTAGTTCACTTTGGGCGGGGGTCCACCTACGAGCAGTACGTC.

The rearrangement joins TRBV20-1 to TRBJ1-1, with D perhaps matching TRBD1 (5 bases). CDR3 length equals 16 residues. The germline V gene has CDR1 DFQATT and CDR2 SNEGSKA (reference sequence). Trimming stripped 5 bases from V and 1 base from J, with 20 bases between. The CDR3 here is CSAGPITGGWNTEAFF. DNA for the CDR3: TGCAGTGCTGGACCTATAACAGGAGGGTGGAACACTGAAGCTTTCTTT.

This clonotype showed up many times. The chain combines TRBV5-1 with TRBJ1-1, with D uncertain. CDR3 length: 16 amino acids. Trimming shortened V by 2 bases and J by 0 bases, and 14 bases separated the two germline ends. From germline, CDR1 is SGHRS and CDR2 YFSETQ. CDR3 protein: CASSFVSGHLNTEAFF. The CDR3 bases are TGCGCCAGCAGCTTCGTATCCGGCCATTTGAACACTGAAGCTTTCTTT.

In this sample, this clonotype turned up a few times. The chain employs TRBV20-1 and TRBJ1-3; a weak D match, TRBD1 (6 bases). In germline, CDR1 is DFQATT, CDR2 SNEGSKA (reference sequence). The V end was cut by 1 base, the J end by 4 bases, with 14 bases between. This CDR3 is built from 15 residues. CDR3 amino acids: CSARGDTRGGNTIYF. The CDR3 nucleotides are TGCAGTGCTAGAGGGGACACCCGAGGGGGAAACACCATATATTTT.

Of note for this clonotype: A much larger clone lies one base from this, so it may be a read error. Likely a read error: the CDR3 ends without its conserved phenylalanine or tryptophan. The V gene is TRBV7-3, the J gene TRBJ2-7; tentative D call: TRBD2 (5 bases). V was trimmed by 5 bases and J by 0 bases, leaving 11 bases between them. Germline CDR1 reads SGHTA; CDR2 reads FQGTGA. This CDR3 spans 14 amino acids. The CDR3: CASSLTGSSYEQYY. DNA for the CDR3: TGTGCCAGCAGCCTGACGGGGAGCTCCTACGAGCAGTACTAC.

In its sample, this clonotype was seen many times. The chain couples TRBV5-6 to TRBJ2-7; the match to TRBD2 covers 7 bases. Losses at the gene ends were 5 bases for V and 7 bases for J; bases not matched to a gene: 6. The CDR3 is 12 amino acids. Per germline, CDR1 SGHDT and CDR2 YYEEEE. The CDR3 DNA follows: TGTGCCAGCAGTGGGGGGGGAGAGGAGCAGTACGTC. It is translated as CASSGGGEEQYV.

This clonotype was found many times. The chain links TRBV10-3 to TRBJ1-1; no clear D. The CDR3 contains 14 residues. V lost 0 bases, J lost 0 bases, and 5 bases lay in between. Germline V lookup: CDR1 ENHRY, CDR2 SYGVKD. The CDR3 is CAISESAMNTEAFF. For the CDR3, the DNA is TGTGCCATCAGTGAGTCGGCTATGAACACTGAAGCTTTCTTT.

This clonotype was observed a handful of times. The rearrangement links TRBV29-1 to TRBJ2-7; TRBD2 is a possible D gene (5 bases). The V and J ends lost 6 bases and 2 bases respectively, with 8 bases between them. The CDR3 spans 11 residues. Germline-derived CDR1 and CDR2 are SQVTM and ANQGSEA. This CDR3 is CSVGSTYEQYF. CDR3 DNA: TGCAGCGTGGGGAGCACCTACGAGCAGTACTTC.